This T cell receptor beta chain was retrieved from a study of blood T cell repertoires in COVID-19. About the research overall: Specimens from acute and convalescent COVID-19 originated in the United States, Italy and Spain. Sources were T cells, B-cell-depleted T cells, or PBMCs; the material itself was cDNA or gDNA.

The germline V gene has CDR1 MNHEY and CDR2 SVGEGT. The CDR3 spans 16 residues. Trimming stripped 2 bases from V and 1 base from J, with 13 bases between. The authors' processing: Cell counts per sample came from amplifying reference gene primers. Profiled with immunoSEQ multiplex PCR; TCRdb holds only in-frame clones, not every one. V, J and clone size derive from that table, while D and trimming were established from the DNA sequence. The sample has some 90,000 clones, about 82% seen once; the top ten hold 25%. The V call is TRBV6-2 or TRBV6-3, the J call TRBJ2-3; a possible D gene is TRBD1 (6 bases). Sequencing was carried out using peripheral blood. The TCR was taken from a human donor in a cohort sampled during active COVID-19. In DNA form, the CDR3 reads TGTGCCAGCAGTTACCCACAGGGCGTCCGCACAGATACGCAGTATTTT. As protein: CASSYPQGVRTDTQYF.